This is a list of T cell receptor beta chains from one sample in a study of T cells after yellow fever vaccination. TCRdb called the 5' RACE reads again in MiXCR, with one record for every CDR3 protein. The sample shows approximately 300,000 distinct CDR3 sequences, around 10% of them seen only once. Sequenced material: CD4+ T cells sorted from PBMCs, taken 45 days after the yellow fever booster vaccination. All receptors come from a man younger than 35 who received the YFV17D yellow fever vaccine. CDR3s include the opening cysteine and the closing phenylalanine or tryptophan. A D gene is named only where the DNA matches it firmly. Clone size appears in some rows only: once, few, many, or a class for an expanded clone.

j_gene | abundance | v_gene | d_gene | CDR3nt | CDR3aa
TRBJ2-5 | - | TRBV7-2 | TRBD2 | TGTGCCAGCAGCCGGACTAGCCCAGAGACCCAGTACTTC | CASSRTSPETQYF
TRBJ2-7 | many | TRBV6-5 | - | TGTGCCAGCAGTTACGCCGGGGCCTCCTACGAGCAGTACTTC | CASSYAGASYEQYF
TRBJ2-5 | - | TRBV5-4 | - | TGTGCCAGCAGCTTTAGTGACTCTTACCAAGAGACCCAGTACTTC | CASSFSDSYQETQYF
TRBJ2-6 | few | TRBV12-3/TRBV12-4 | - | TGTGCCAGCGCCACCCACTCTGGGGCCAACGTCCTGACTTTC | CASATHSGANVLTF
TRBJ2-2 | - | TRBV15 | - | TGTGCCACCAGCAGAGGGTCCCCTGGGCTTACGAACACCGGGGAGCTGTTTTTT | CATSRGSPGLTNTGELFF
TRBJ2-3 | - | TRBV11-2 | - | TGTGCCAGCAGCCCGAAGGCGCGATCCACGCCAGATACGCAGTATTTT | CASSPKARSTPDTQYF
TRBJ2-5 | many | TRBV7-2 | - | TGTGCCAGCAGCCGTCGGACAGAAGAGACCCAGTACTTC | CASSRRTEETQYF
TRBJ2-5 | - | TRBV4-1 | - | TGCGCCAGCAGCCCGGACAAAGAAGAGACCCAGTACTTC | CASSPDKEETQYF
TRBJ2-7 | few | TRBV10-3 | - | TGTGCCATCAGTGGACGAGAGGACGATAACGAGCAGTACTTC | CAISGREDDNEQYF
TRBJ1-1 | few | TRBV7-2 | - | TGTGCCAGCAGCTTAGAATACGGGGTGAACACTGAAGCTTTCTTT | CASSLEYGVNTEAFF
TRBJ2-2 | many | TRBV7-7 | - | TGTGCCAGCAGCCCAACGGGGATTTCGGCCGGGGAGCTGTTTTTT | CASSPTGISAGELFF
TRBJ2-3 | few | TRBV29-1 | - | TGCAGCGTACGACAGAGTAGCACAGATACGCAGTATTTT | CSVRQSSTDTQYF
TRBJ2-7 | many | TRBV4-2 | TRBD2 | TGTGCCAGCAGCCGGGCCTCGGGCGGGGGAAGCTCCTACGAGCAGTACTTC | CASSRASGGGSSYEQYF
TRBJ2-7 | - | TRBV20-1 | TRBD2 | TGCAGTGTAGGAAGGACTAGCATCTACGAGCAGTACTTC | CSVGRTSIYEQYF
TRBJ2-7 | many | TRBV20-1 | - | TGCAGTGCTAGGATCTTGGGGTACGAGCAGTACTTC | CSARILGYEQYF
TRBJ2-1 | few | TRBV7-9 | - | TGTGCCAGCAGCTCCCAGGGGGGGGTGAATGAGCAGTTCTTC | CASSSQGGVNEQFF
TRBJ2-1 | many | TRBV19 | TRBD2 | TGTGCCAGTAGTAGCCCGGGACTAGCTGCAGGGGATGAGCAGTTCTTC | CASSSPGLAAGDEQFF
TRBJ2-3 | medium-sized | TRBV7-8 | - | TGTGCCAGCAGCCTTCGTGCCGGGTCAGATACGCAGTATTTT | CASSLRAGSDTQYF
TRBJ2-3 | - | TRBV7-2 | TRBD2 | TGTGCCAGCAGCCAAACCCTCTTAGCGGGGGGGCGGGCAGATACGCAGTATTTT | CASSQTLLAGGRADTQYF
TRBJ2-5 | few | TRBV25-1 | - | TGTGCCAGCAGCGACTTAAGGAACAGTTTCGAGACCCAGTACTTC | CASSDLRNSFETQYF
TRBJ1-1 | - | TRBV7-9 | - | TGTGCCAGCAGCCCACCTCCATCTGAAGCTTTCTTT | CASSPPPSEAFF
TRBJ1-6 | - | TRBV7-2 | - | TGTGCCAGCAGCTTAAAGTATCGGGCCGTTAATTCACCCCTCCACTTT | CASSLKYRAVNSPLHF
TRBJ2-5 | few | TRBV20-1 | TRBD1 | TGCAGTGCTGACTGGGGGACAGGGGGCCAACAAGAGACCCAGTACTTC | CSADWGTGGQQETQYF
TRBJ1-2 | few | TRBV4-3 | TRBD1 | TGCGCCAGCAGCCAAGAAAGGGGGCGCTACTATGGCTACACCTTC | CASSQERGRYYGYTF
TRBJ2-3 | few | TRBV18 | TRBD2 | TGTGCCAGCTCACCACCTAACGGGGGGGCCGCAGATACGCAGTATTTT | CASSPPNGGAADTQYF
TRBJ2-2 | few | TRBV4-1 | - | TGCGCCAGCAGCCAATACGGGGAGCTGTTTTTT | CASSQYGELFF
TRBJ2-2 | few | TRBV7-9 | TRBD1 | TGTGCCAGCAGCTTAGGGGACAGGGACACCGGGGAGCTGTTTTTT | CASSLGDRDTGELFF
TRBJ1-5 | few | TRBV6-2/TRBV6-3 | - | TGTGCCAGCAGTTATAATGCAGGGGGCAATCAGCCCCAGCATTTT | CASSYNAGGNQPQHF
TRBJ2-7 | few | TRBV7-2 | - | TGTGCCAGCAGCCTAGCCCACAGCTCCTACGAGCAGTACTTC | CASSLAHSSYEQYF
TRBJ1-5 | few | TRBV7-8 | - | TGTGCCAGCAGCTTAGGGATTACGGGACTCAACAATCAGCCCCAGCATTTT | CASSLGITGLNNQPQHF
TRBJ2-6 | few | TRBV11-3 | TRBD1 | TGTGCCAGCAGCTTAGGGGACAGGGGCTCTGGGGCCAACGTCCTGACTTTC | CASSLGDRGSGANVLTF
TRBJ1-2 | few | TRBV30 | TRBD1 | TGTGCCTGGAGGAGGGACAGAAGTAACTATGGCTACACCTTC | CAWRRDRSNYGYTF
TRBJ2-2 | - | TRBV7-2 | - | TGTGCCAGCAGCTTTGGGGGCCCGAACACCGGGGAGCTGTTTTTT | CASSFGGPNTGELFF
TRBJ2-7 | few | TRBV20-1 | - | TGCAGTGCTAGTCTAGCGACCGGCTACGAGCAGTACTTC | CSASLATGYEQYF